The 14 T cell receptor beta chains below come from one sample, sequenced in a study of blood T cell repertoires in COVID-19. Sequenced by immunoSEQ multiplex PCR; TCRdb stores in-frame clones only, minus some. The repertoire holds approximately 180,000 clones, 87% seen once, with nearly 2.5% in the top ten. The sample was peripheral blood. These TCRs come from a man aged 40-49 years with active or convalescent COVID-19.

The rearrangement uses TRBV5-1 and TRBJ1-1; 7 positions match TRBD1. Germline values: CDR1 SGHRS, CDR2 YFSETQ. This CDR3 comprises 13 residues. V was clipped by 4 bases and J by 3 bases; unmatched bases: 3. In DNA, the CDR3 is TGCGCCAGCAGCCATCAGGGGGACACTGAAGCTTTCTTT. This gives the protein CASSHQGDTEAFF. Drawing the rest from reference TRBV5-1 and TRBJ1-1, the complete variable domain is KAGVTQTPRYLIKTRGQQVTLSCSPISGHRSVSWYQQTPGQGLQFLFEYFSETQRNKGNFPGRFSGRQFSNSRSEMNVSTLELGDSALYLCASSHQGDTEAFFGQGTRLTVV.

The rearrangement joins TRBV5-4 to TRBJ2-7; tentatively, D is TRBD1 (5 bases). CDR1 SGHNT and CDR2 YYREEE come from the germline V gene (reference sequence). Trimming stripped 4 bases from V and 1 base from J, with 12 bases between. CDR3 size: 14 residues. CDR3 in amino acids: CASSLTAASYEQYF. The DNA for the CDR3 is TGTGCCAGCAGCCTGACAGCAGCTTCCTACGAGCAGTACTTC.

This clone was seen once. This rearrangement joins TRBV7-9 to TRBJ2-1; D remains ambiguous. Trimming took 2 bases from V and 10 from J, leaving 6 bases between them. This CDR3 is 11 amino acids long. The germline V gene encodes CDR1 SEHNR and CDR2 FQNEAQ (reference sequence). CDR3 sequence (DNA): TGTGCCAGCAGCTTAAACCAGGAGCAGTTCTTC. It yields the protein CASSLNQEQFF.

V and J are TRBV5-1 and TRBJ1-5; 7 bases match TRBD1. The ends lost 4 bases at V and 3 bases at J; junction bases unmatched: 7. Germline V gene data show CDR1 as SGHRS and CDR2 as YFSETQ. This CDR3 spans 15 amino acids. The CDR3 bases are TGCGCCAGCAGCGACGGGACAGCGCCCAATCAGCCCCAGCATTTT. Translation gives CASSDGTAPNQPQHF.

This sequence joins TRBV10-1 and TRBJ2-2; TRBD1 aligns across 8 bases. CDR1 is WNHNN and CDR2 is SYGVQD in the germline V gene (reference sequence). This CDR3 is 18 amino acids long. The trim removed 4 bases at V and 5 bases at J, leaving 15 bases unmatched. The CDR3 DNA is TGCGCCAGCAGTGTCGATTTAGGCGGTCAGGGGGCTACCGGGGAGCTGTTTTTT. This sequence encodes CASSVDLGGQGATGELFF.

About this clone itself: Other DNA sequences within the sample encode an identical CDR3. V usage is TRBV10-3 and J usage is TRBJ1-5, with D possibly TRBD1 on 6 matching bases. CDR1 ENHRY and CDR2 SYGVKD come from the germline V gene. Trimming left V 3 bases short and J 4 bases short, with 10 bases between. The length of the CDR3 is 14 residues. CDR3 loop: CAISDRGSNQPQHF. CDR3 DNA sequence: TGTGCCATCAGTGACAGGGGTAGTAATCAGCCCCAGCATTTT.

This clone was seen once. The genes are TRBV18 and TRBJ1-2; 7 nucleotides match TRBD1. CDR1 is KGHSH, CDR2 LQKENI, per germline. This CDR3 has 12 residues. V was clipped by 4 bases and J by 6 bases; unmatched bases: 2. The CDR3 spells CASSRQGDGYTF. The CDR3 bases are TGTGCCAGCTCACGGCAGGGGGATGGCTACACCTTC. The full variable domain, in which reference TRBV18 and TRBJ1-2 provide the parts outside the CDR3, is NAGVMQNPRHLVRRRGQEARLRCSPMKGHSHVYWYRQLPEEGLKFMVYLQKENIIDESGMPKERFSAEFPKEGPSILRIQQVVRGDSAAYFCASSRQGDGYTFGSGTRLTVV.

The J gene is TRBJ1-2, the V gene TRBV5-4; TRBD1 matches 9 bases. In germline, CDR1 is SGHNT, CDR2 YYREEE (reference sequence). With V trimmed by 4 bases and J by 7 bases, 8 bases remained unmatched. There are 14 residues in the CDR3. CDR3 protein: CASSVDRGSAGYTF. The CDR3 DNA follows: TGTGCCAGCAGCGTGGACAGGGGTTCAGCTGGCTACACCTTC.

This clone came up a few times. The gene calls are TRBV9 and TRBJ2-7, with D possibly being TRBD1 (8 bases). Per germline, CDR1 SGDLS and CDR2 YYNGEE. The CDR3 sequence is 14 residues long. Trimming removed 3 bases from V and 2 bases from J, with 12 bases in between. CDR3 amino acids: CASSAQGGTYEQYF. DNA for the CDR3: TGTGCCAGCAGCGCACAGGGGGGGACCTACGAGCAGTACTTC.

This clone was counted a few times. V and J are TRBV2 and TRBJ2-5, with TRBD1 identical over 7 bases. After removal of 6 bases from V and 2 bases from J, the junction contained 6 bases not matched to a gene. This CDR3 is 14 amino acids long. Germline CDR1 is SNHLY and CDR2 is FYNNEI. CDR3 DNA sequence: TGTGCCAGCAGCAAGGACAGGTTTCAAGAGACCCAGTACTTC. Its translation: CASSKDRFQETQYF.

The table lists this clone with a count of one. V usage is TRBV27 and J usage is TRBJ2-5; D may be TRBD2 (5 bases). The CDR3 spans 14 residues. Germline V gives CDR1 MNHEY, CDR2 SMNVEV (reference sequence). V dropped 4 bases and J dropped 5 bases, with 14 bases sitting between them. The CDR3 sequence is CASSSGDVWETQYF. The CDR3 DNA is TGTGCCAGCAGTTCCGGGGATGTGTGGGAGACCCAGTACTTC.

The V call is TRBV25-1, the J call TRBJ2-3; 10 bases align to TRBD2. This CDR3 spans 15 amino acids. Germline V lookup: CDR1 MGHDK, CDR2 SYGVNS. V was clipped by 4 bases and J by 2 bases; unmatched bases: 3. CDR3 nucleotides: TGTGCCAGCAGTGCACTAGCGGGGACCACAGATACGCAGTATTTT. As protein: CASSALAGTTDTQYF.

The count of this clone is one. The rearrangement links TRBV3-1 (or the pseudogene TRBV3-2) to TRBJ1-3; 9 nucleotides line up with TRBD1. There are 17 residues in the CDR3. The germline CDR1 and CDR2 sequences are LGHDT and YNNKEL (reference sequence). Trimming at V came to 4 bases and at J to 3 bases, leaving 10 bases not matched to a gene. The CDR3 DNA follows: TGTGCCAGCAGCCGTCGCTGGGACAGGGTATTTGGAAACACCATATATTTT. Encoded protein: CASSRRWDRVFGNTIYF.

This clone has ten or more counts. The rearrangement uses TRBV7-9 and TRBJ1-1; maybe TRBD1 (5 bases). Germline CDR1 SEHNR, CDR2 FQNEAQ (reference sequence). The CDR3 loop spans 13 amino acids. Trimming pared 2 bases from V and 6 bases from J, leaving 10 bases between. This CDR3 is CASSLKGASEAFF. The CDR3 coding sequence is TGTGCCAGCAGCTTAAAAGGGGCCTCTGAAGCTTTCTTT.